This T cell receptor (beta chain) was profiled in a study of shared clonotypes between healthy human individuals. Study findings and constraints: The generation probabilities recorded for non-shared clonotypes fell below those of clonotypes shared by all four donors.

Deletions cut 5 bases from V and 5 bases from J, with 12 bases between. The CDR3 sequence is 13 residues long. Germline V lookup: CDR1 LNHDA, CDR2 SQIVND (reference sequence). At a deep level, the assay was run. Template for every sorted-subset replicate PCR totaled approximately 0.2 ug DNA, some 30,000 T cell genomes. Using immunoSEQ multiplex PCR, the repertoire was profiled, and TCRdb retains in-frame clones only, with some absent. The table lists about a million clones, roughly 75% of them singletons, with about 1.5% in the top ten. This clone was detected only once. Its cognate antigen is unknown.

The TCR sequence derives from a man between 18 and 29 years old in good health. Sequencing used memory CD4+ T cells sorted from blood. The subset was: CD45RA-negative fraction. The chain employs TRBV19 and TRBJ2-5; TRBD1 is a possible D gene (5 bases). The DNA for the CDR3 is TGTGCCAGTAGTGCTGGGGCATGGGAGACCCAGTACTTC. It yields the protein CASSAGAWETQYF.